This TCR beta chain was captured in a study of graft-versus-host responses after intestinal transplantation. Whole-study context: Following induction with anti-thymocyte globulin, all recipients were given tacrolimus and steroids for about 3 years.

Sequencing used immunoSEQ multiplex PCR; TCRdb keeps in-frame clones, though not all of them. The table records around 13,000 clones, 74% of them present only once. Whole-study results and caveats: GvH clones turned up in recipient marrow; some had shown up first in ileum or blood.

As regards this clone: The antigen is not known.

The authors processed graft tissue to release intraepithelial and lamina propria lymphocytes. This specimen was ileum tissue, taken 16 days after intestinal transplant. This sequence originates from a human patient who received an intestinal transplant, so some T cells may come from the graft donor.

In DNA, the CDR3 is TGCGCCAGCAGCCAAATAGGCGGGGGGGCGGGCAGCGCCTACAATGAGCAGTTCTTC. Its translation: CASSQIGGGAGSAYNEQFF. The chain combines TRBV4-3 with TRBJ2-1, with 9 bases matching TRBD2. Germline loops: CDR1 LGHNA, CDR2 YSLEER. CDR3 size: 19 residues. With V trimmed by 2 bases and J by 2 bases, 13 bases remained unmatched.